The rows below give T cell receptor beta chains drawn from one sample of a study of cytomegalovirus exposure and HLA in healthy donors. TCRdb's table, derived via immunoSEQ multiplex PCR, lists solely in-frame clones and lacks some. The profile covers fewer than 250,000 clones, with around 84% appearing a single time and roughly 3.2% taken by the ten largest. Material for sequencing was PBMCs. The receptors derive from a man aged 35 to 55 in good health and CMV-seropositive. Each CDR3 is given with its conserved first and last residue. D genes are given only for firm matches. The size of a clone is reported for some rows only, either as once, few or many, or as a class for expanded clones.

J gene,clone size,V gene,D gene,CDR3 DNA,CDR3 protein
TRBJ1-5,once,TRBV18,-,TGTGCCAGCTCACCAAAGGTTATCGCCCCCGGGGATGGCAATCAGCCCCAGCATTTT,CASSPKVIAPGDGNQPQHF
TRBJ1-5,-,TRBV5-1,TRBD1,TGCGCCAGCAGCTTTTCCCTTACCCGGGACAGGGGCAATCAGCCCCAGCATTTT,CASSFSLTRDRGNQPQHF
TRBJ2-7,-,TRBV7-9,-,TGTGCCAGCAGTCCCCTCCAAGGCGGGACCTACGAGCAGTACTTC,CASSPLQGGTYEQYF
TRBJ2-3,-,TRBV7-9,-,TGTGCCAGCAGCAAGGATGGGCTCACAGATACGCAGTATTTT,CASSKDGLTDTQYF
TRBJ1-5,few,TRBV19,-,TGTGCCAGTAGTCGGGTAGGAGATCAGCCCCAGCATTTT,CASSRVGDQPQHF
TRBJ2-2,-,TRBV7-3,TRBD1,TGTGCCAGCAGCTTATACCAGGGGGTATCTGGGGAGCTGTTTTTT,CASSLYQGVSGELFF
TRBJ2-2,once,TRBV6-5,TRBD1,TGTGCCAGCAGTTACGTGGCAGGGGGCCACGGGGAGCTGTTTTTT,CASSYVAGGHGELFF
TRBJ1-5,-,TRBV5-1,-,TGCGCCAGCAGCTTGGGGGAGTTGAGCAATCAGCCCCAGCATTTT,CASSLGELSNQPQHF
TRBJ2-5,-,TRBV7-9,-,TGTGCCAGCAGAAGGGCGGGCGGGGAAGAGACCCAGTACTTC,CASRRAGGEETQYF
TRBJ2-7,-,TRBV6-1,-,TGTGCCAGCAGTGGTCGTGGAGGGGGCCCGGGAGTCTACGAGCAGTACTTC,CASSGRGGGPGVYEQYF
TRBJ1-1,-,TRBV2,TRBD1,TGTGCCAGCGGGACAGGGATCACTGAAGCTTTCTTT,CASGTGITEAFF
TRBJ1-4,-,TRBV7-8,TRBD1,TGTGCCAGCAGCTTAGCCCCCTGGACAGGGTCTAATGAAAAACTGTTTTTT,CASSLAPWTGSNEKLFF
TRBJ2-2,-,TRBV10-3,-,TGTGCCATCAGTGTCGAGACAGGAACTGGGGAGCTGTTTTTT,CAISVETGTGELFF
TRBJ1-1,-,TRBV2,-,TGTGCCAGCAGTGAGGGAGCATTTAAAACTTTCTTT,CASSEGAFKTFF
TRBJ2-2,-,TRBV7-9,-,TGTGCCAGCAGCCCCCCTGGGGAGCTGTTTTTT,CASSPPGELFF
TRBJ2-7,-,TRBV11-1,-,TGTGCCAGCAGCTTAGCGCGGGCCTACTCCTACGAGCAGTACTTC,CASSLARAYSYEQYF
TRBJ1-4,-,TRBV29-1,-,TGCAGCGCTGCCATAGCGGGTGTGGAAAAACTGTTTTTT,CSAAIAGVEKLFF
TRBJ2-7,-,TRBV15,TRBD2,TGTGCCACCAGCAGAGAGCTCGGGGGATGGGGACTAGCGAGCTCCTACGAGCAGTACTTC,CATSRELGGWGLASSYEQYF
TRBJ2-7,-,TRBV4-3,TRBD1,TGCGCCAGCAGCCAGACGGACAGGGAGATCCACGAGCAGTACTTC,CASSQTDREIHEQYF
TRBJ2-2,-,TRBV10-3,TRBD2,TGTGCCGCCAGGGTTGCGGGGGGCACCGGGGAGCTGTTTTTT,CAARVAGGTGELFF
TRBJ2-7,-,TRBV5-1,-,TGCGCCAGCAGCTTGGCAGGGTCGAGCAACGAGCAGTACTTC,CASSLAGSSNEQYF
TRBJ1-3,once,TRBV7-8,TRBD1,TGTGCCAGCAGCCAAGGGACAGGGAGCGGAAACACCATATATTTT,CASSQGTGSGNTIYF
TRBJ2-1,-,TRBV6-5,-,TGTGCCAGCGCTCAAGGGAGCTCCTACAATGAGCAGTTCTTC,CASAQGSSYNEQFF
TRBJ2-1,-,TRBV27,TRBD2,TGTGCCAGCACCTCACTAGCGGGGCCGTACAATGAGCAGTTCTTC,CASTSLAGPYNEQFF
TRBJ2-3,-,TRBV6-5,-,TGTGCCAGCTCTTTGCGGGTCCACTACACAGATACGCAGTATTTT,CASSLRVHYTDTQYF
TRBJ1-5,-,TRBV19,TRBD1,TGTGCCAGTAGTACGACAGGGGGATTCAATCAGCCCCAGCATTTT,CASSTTGGFNQPQHF
TRBJ1-5,-,TRBV4-1,-,TGCGCCAGCAGCCAAGAGGGTGACACTTCCAATCAGCCCCAGCATTTT,CASSQEGDTSNQPQHF
TRBJ1-2,-,TRBV6-1,-,TGTGCCAACAGTGAAGGAAGGGGAAGAAACTATGGCTACACCTTC,CANSEGRGRNYGYTF
TRBJ1-2,-,TRBV4-2,-,TGTGCCAGCAGCCCCGGGGGGCGGGGGCAGCCATCCTATGGCTACACCTTC,CASSPGGRGQPSYGYTF
TRBJ2-7,-,TRBV5-4,TRBD1,TGTGCCAGCAGCTTCCAACTACAGGGGGACGAGCAGTACTTC,CASSFQLQGDEQYF
TRBJ2-7,-,TRBV5-1,TRBD1,TGCGCCAGCAGCATAGGGACAGGGGCCTACGAGCAGTACTTC,CASSIGTGAYEQYF
TRBJ2-2,-,TRBV5-1,-,TGCGCCAGCAGCTATACAATAGGGGGCACCGGGGAGCTGTTTTTT,CASSYTIGGTGELFF
TRBJ1-2,few,TRBV15,-,TGTGCCACCAGCAGAGGGGGGGAGGCTTCAGGCTATGGCTACACCTTC,CATSRGGEASGYGYTF
TRBJ1-2,-,TRBV27,TRBD1,TGTGCCAGCAGTTTATCTTCTTGGGACAGGGGCTATGGCTACACCTTC,CASSLSSWDRGYGYTF
TRBJ2-3,-,TRBV7-6,TRBD1,TGTGCCAGCAGCTTAGGGACAGGGGGCTTCGCAGATACGCAGTATTTT,CASSLGTGGFADTQYF
TRBJ2-6,-,TRBV6-5,TRBD1,TGTGCCACTGGACAGGCGATCTCTGGGGCCAACGTCCTGACTTTC,CATGQAISGANVLTF
TRBJ2-1,-,TRBV2,-,TGTGCCAGTGCTGAGGTCAATGAGCAGTTCTTC,CASAEVNEQFF
TRBJ1-5,-,TRBV4-2,TRBD1,TGTGCCAGCAGCCAACAAGATTCCGGGACAGGGGCTTTTCAGCCCCAGCATTTT,CASSQQDSGTGAFQPQHF
TRBJ2-7,once,TRBV2,TRBD2,TGTGCCAGCGGACCCTCGGCGGGAGGGCCTTACGAGCAGTACTTC,CASGPSAGGPYEQYF
TRBJ2-1,-,TRBV6-6,TRBD2,TGTGCCAGCAGTCGGACTAGCGGGAGTTCCTACAATGAGCAGTTCTTC,CASSRTSGSSYNEQFF
TRBJ2-7,-,TRBV7-2,TRBD1,TGTGCCAGCAGCCTCGGACAGGGAATGTTCTACGAGCAGTACTTC,CASSLGQGMFYEQYF
TRBJ2-2,-,TRBV9,-,TGTGCCAGCAGCGTAGTAGGCGGCACCGGGGAGCTGTTTTTT,CASSVVGGTGELFF
TRBJ2-3,-,TRBV15,TRBD2,TGTGCCACCGATGGGACTAGCGGGAGGGCCGTGAGCACAGATACGCAGTATTTT,CATDGTSGRAVSTDTQYF
TRBJ1-6,-,TRBV4-1,-,TGCGCCAGCAGCCAAGATGAAGGGGTTCTGTCCTATAATTCACCCCTCCACTTT,CASSQDEGVLSYNSPLHF
TRBJ1-2,-,TRBV21-1,-,TGTGCCAGCAGCAAAAACAGGGGGCCGTTTTATGGCTACACCTTC,CASSKNRGPFYGYTF
TRBJ2-7,-,TRBV27,-,TGTGCCAGCAGTTCGGACACCAAAGGGAACGAGCAGTACTTC,CASSSDTKGNEQYF
TRBJ2-1,-,TRBV30,TRBD1,TGTGCCTGGAGTTTAGGACAGGGTAGCTCCTACAATGAGCAGTTCTTC,CAWSLGQGSSYNEQFF
TRBJ2-7,-,TRBV10-1,-,TGCGCCAGCAGTGAGTCAGGGGGTATGCATCCCTACGAGCAGTACTTC,CASSESGGMHPYEQYF
TRBJ2-5,-,TRBV11-3,TRBD2,TGTGCCAGCAGCTTAGGTGTAGCGGGAGATATTTCGGGAGAGACCCAGTACTTC,CASSLGVAGDISGETQYF
TRBJ1-1,few,TRBV7-8,TRBD1,TGTGCCAGCAGCTTAGTTCAGGGGGCCCTGAACACTGAAGCTTTCTTT,CASSLVQGALNTEAFF
TRBJ2-7,few,TRBV12-5,TRBD2,TGTGCTAGTGGTTTGCGCATTAGCGGGAGGATCGAGCAGTACTTC,CASGLRISGRIEQYF
TRBJ2-7,-,TRBV6-5,-,TGTGCCAGCAGTTACAGCGGGCTGAGCTCCTACGAGCAGTACTTC,CASSYSGLSSYEQYF
TRBJ1-5,-,TRBV5-5,-,TGTGCCAGCACGCCGAGGGCCCAATCGGGGCAGCCCCAGCATTTT,CASTPRAQSGQPQHF
TRBJ2-5,-,TRBV2,TRBD1,TGTGCCAGCAGCTACCGGGACAGAGAAGAGACCCAGTACTTC,CASSYRDREETQYF